This is a list of T cell receptor beta chains from one sample in a study of spatial heterogeneity in lung cancer. TCRdb re-derived calls from the 5' RACE reads in MiXCR, one entry per CDR3 protein. The sample shows under 30,000 distinct CDR3 sequences, roughly 6% of them seen only once. Sequenced here: PBMCs, sampled at follow-up. The receptor set was obtained from a male donor with early-stage non-small cell lung cancer. Each CDR3 is given with its conserved first and last residue. The D gene is left open where the match is weak. For some rows the clone size is stated as once, few or many, or as a class when expanded; others skip it.

clone_size: many; d_call: NA; v_call: TRBV6-5; j_call: TRBJ1-6; cdr3_aa: CASSHFELADSPLHF; cdr3_nt: TGTGCCAGCAGCCACTTCGAACTAGCCGATTCACCCCTCCACTTT
clone_size: many; d_call: TRBD1; v_call: TRBV7-6; j_call: TRBJ2-5; cdr3_aa: CASSQTDREAYF; cdr3_nt: TGTGCCAGCAGCCAAACTGACAGGGAAGCTTACTTC
clone_size: few; d_call: TRBD2; v_call: TRBV7-3; j_call: TRBJ2-2; cdr3_aa: CASSSGREITGELFF; cdr3_nt: TGTGCCAGCAGCTCCGGGAGGGAAATCACCGGGGAGCTGTTTTTT
clone_size: NA; d_call: NA; v_call: TRBV29-1; j_call: TRBJ2-4; cdr3_aa: CSVEVQKIAKNIQYF; cdr3_nt: TGCAGCGTTGAAGTACAGAAAATAGCCAAAAACATTCAGTACTTC
clone_size: many; d_call: NA; v_call: TRBV30; j_call: TRBJ1-2; cdr3_aa: CAQETVNYGYTF; cdr3_nt: TGTGCCCAAGAAACAGTCAACTATGGCTACACCTTC
clone_size: NA; d_call: NA; v_call: TRBV7-3; j_call: TRBJ1-5; cdr3_aa: CASSLSPHQPQHF; cdr3_nt: TGTGCCAGCAGCTTATCCCCACATCAGCCCCAGCATTTT
clone_size: many; d_call: NA; v_call: TRBV21-1; j_call: TRBJ2-1; cdr3_aa: CASSNSLAPYNEQFF; cdr3_nt: TGTGCCAGCAGCAATTCCCTAGCTCCCTACAATGAGCAGTTCTTC
clone_size: few; d_call: NA; v_call: TRBV10-3; j_call: TRBJ2-2; cdr3_aa: CAISEGTWNTGELFF; cdr3_nt: TGTGCCATCTCAGAAGGGACATGGAACACCGGGGAGCTGTTTTTT
clone_size: many; d_call: TRBD2; v_call: TRBV6-5; j_call: TRBJ2-3; cdr3_aa: CASSPRGREPSGDTQYF; cdr3_nt: TGTGCCAGCAGTCCCCGTGGGCGGGAGCCATCAGGAGATACGCAGTATTTT
clone_size: many; d_call: NA; v_call: TRBV28; j_call: TRBJ2-1; cdr3_aa: CASMTLASYNEQFF; cdr3_nt: TGTGCCAGCATGACCCTAGCCTCCTACAATGAGCAGTTCTTC
clone_size: NA; d_call: NA; v_call: TRBV6-5; j_call: TRBJ2-7; cdr3_aa: CASSYSRRGEQYF; cdr3_nt: TGTGCCAGCAGTTACTCTAGGCGGGGCGAGCAGTACTTC
clone_size: many; d_call: NA; v_call: TRBV29-1; j_call: TRBJ1-2; cdr3_aa: CSVEMALTANYGYTF; cdr3_nt: TGCAGCGTTGAAATGGCCCTGACAGCTAACTATGGCTACACCTTC
clone_size: many; d_call: NA; v_call: TRBV6-2/TRBV6-3; j_call: TRBJ2-2; cdr3_aa: CASRRVNTGELFF; cdr3_nt: TGTGCCAGCAGACGCGTAAACACCGGGGAGCTGTTTTTT
clone_size: NA; d_call: NA; v_call: TRBV7-9; j_call: TRBJ1-1; cdr3_aa: CASSLVQGNTEAFF; cdr3_nt: TGTGCCAGCAGCTTAGTCCAGGGGAACACTGAAGCTTTCTTT
clone_size: many; d_call: NA; v_call: TRBV7-3; j_call: TRBJ1-1; cdr3_aa: CASSLEGVTEAFF; cdr3_nt: TGTGCCAGCAGCTTGGAAGGGGTCACTGAAGCTTTCTTT
clone_size: many; d_call: TRBD1; v_call: TRBV4-1; j_call: TRBJ1-1; cdr3_aa: CASSPRQGHTEAFF; cdr3_nt: TGCGCCAGCAGCCCAAGACAGGGTCATACTGAAGCTTTCTTT
clone_size: many; d_call: NA; v_call: TRBV5-6; j_call: TRBJ2-3; cdr3_aa: CASSLPGTDTQYF; cdr3_nt: TGTGCCAGCAGCTTACCTGGCACAGATACGCAGTATTTT
clone_size: many; d_call: NA; v_call: TRBV20-1; j_call: TRBJ2-7; cdr3_aa: CSASVGALDEQYF; cdr3_nt: TGCAGTGCTAGTGTGGGGGCGCTTGACGAGCAGTACTTC
clone_size: NA; d_call: NA; v_call: TRBV3-1; j_call: TRBJ1-1; cdr3_aa: CATTSFGGITEAFF; cdr3_nt: TGTGCCACCACCTCGTTTGGGGGGATCACTGAAGCTTTCTTT
clone_size: NA; d_call: TRBD2; v_call: TRBV7-8; j_call: TRBJ2-5; cdr3_aa: CASSTTSGGETQYF; cdr3_nt: TGTGCCAGCAGTACGACTAGCGGGGGAGAGACCCAGTACTTC
clone_size: few; d_call: NA; v_call: TRBV18; j_call: TRBJ2-1; cdr3_aa: CASSRDNEQFF; cdr3_nt: TGTGCCAGCTCGCGGGACAATGAGCAGTTCTTC
clone_size: NA; d_call: TRBD1; v_call: TRBV20-1; j_call: TRBJ1-6; cdr3_aa: CSAGTGVGSPLHF; cdr3_nt: TGCAGTGCCGGGACAGGGGTAGGCTCACCCCTCCACTTT
clone_size: NA; d_call: NA; v_call: TRBV7-2; j_call: TRBJ2-1; cdr3_aa: CASSPQGGAYNEQFF; cdr3_nt: TGTGCCAGCAGCCCCCAAGGGGGGGCCTACAATGAGCAGTTCTTC
clone_size: many; d_call: NA; v_call: TRBV9; j_call: TRBJ1-4; cdr3_aa: CASSVGNSAEKLFF; cdr3_nt: TGTGCCAGCAGCGTAGGGAACTCGGCGGAAAAACTGTTTTTT